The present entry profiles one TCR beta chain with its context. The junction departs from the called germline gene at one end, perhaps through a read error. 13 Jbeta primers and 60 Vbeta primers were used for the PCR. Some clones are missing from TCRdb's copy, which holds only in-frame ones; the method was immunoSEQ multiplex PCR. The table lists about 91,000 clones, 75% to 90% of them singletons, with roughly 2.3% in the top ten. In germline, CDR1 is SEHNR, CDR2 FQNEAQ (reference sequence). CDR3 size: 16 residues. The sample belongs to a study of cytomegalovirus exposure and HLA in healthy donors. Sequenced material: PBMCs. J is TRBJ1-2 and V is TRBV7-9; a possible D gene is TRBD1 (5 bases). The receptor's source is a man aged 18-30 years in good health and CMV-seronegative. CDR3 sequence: CSSSFQGAYLGYGYTF. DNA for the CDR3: TGTTCCAGCAGCTTTCAGGGCGCCTATCTAGGCTATGGCTACACCTTC.